The clone carrying this T cell receptor beta chain came up once. These data belong to a study of blood T cell repertoires in COVID-19. The overall study: Some COVID-19 samples were acute and others convalescent; all came from the United States, Italy and Spain. Nucleic acid was either cDNA or gDNA, and it came from T cells, B-cell-depleted T cells, or PBMCs.

After removal of 4 bases from V and 1 base from J, the junction contained 4 bases not matched to a gene. CDR1 and CDR2 from the germline V gene are LGHNA and YSLEER. This CDR3 has 15 residues. TCRdb's copy holds only in-frame clones and misses some; the assay was immunoSEQ multiplex PCR. The sample has 280,000 or so clones; 85% are singletons. The rearrangement uses TRBV4-3 and TRBJ2-7; 10 nucleotides line up with TRBD1. Sequenced sample: PBMCs or T cells enriched from blood (not recorded which). This TCR derives from a woman in her fifties or sixties who had recovered from COVID-19. The CDR3 is CASSPRQGASYEQYF. CDR3 bases: TGCGCCAGCAGCCCTCGACAGGGGGCTTCCTACGAGCAGTACTTC.